These 25 T cell receptor beta chains were all obtained from the same sample, sequenced in a study of CD8+ T cells in alopecia areata. The treatment: oral pan-JAK inhibitor, 5-10 mg twice daily. After isolation, RNA underwent reverse transcription to generate cDNA as the sequencing template. The table came from immunoSEQ multiplex PCR; TCRdb's copy has only in-frame clones and leaves some out. Here the sample spans 250,000 to 300,000 clones, roughly 50% being singletons. The starting material was CD4+ T cells sorted from blood, obtained at week 24, from a patient treated with tofacitinib. The origin of the receptors is a human donor with alopecia areata.

Only a few counts were recorded for this clone. The V call is TRBV14, the J call TRBJ1-4; D may be TRBD1 (5 bases). The CDR3 is 13 amino acids. CDR1 is SGHDN, CDR2 FVKESK, per germline. Trimming left V 0 bases short and J 11 bases short, with 10 bases between. CDR3: CASSQESGRKLFF. Written as DNA, the CDR3 is TGTGCCAGCAGCCAAGAGTCGGGACGGAAACTGTTTTTT.

The rearrangement joins TRBV29-1 to TRBJ1-1, with D unresolved. The CDR3 is 13 residues long. Germline-derived CDR1 and CDR2 are SQVTM and ANQGSEA. Trimming took off 2 bases at V and 4 bases at J, with 11 bases between the two ends. Here the CDR3 reads CSVEIFLGTEAFF. CDR3 in DNA: TGCAGCGTTGAAATTTTTCTCGGCACTGAAGCTTTCTTT.

V is TRBV4-1 and J is TRBJ2-1, with D possibly being TRBD2 (5 bases). V shed 3 bases and J shed 8 bases, with 14 bases lying between them. Germline lookup yields CDR1 MGHRA and CDR2 YSYEKL. This CDR3 is 14 amino acids long. The CDR3 DNA reads TGCGCCAGCAGCCACATTACTAGATTCGATGAGCAGTTCTTC. Amino acid sequence: CASSHITRFDEQFF.

The CDR3 DNA follows: TGTGCCAGCTCAGGGGTGAATTCACCCCTCCACTTT. As protein: CASSGVNSPLHF. This chain connects TRBV18 to TRBJ1-6; D call uncertain. V was shortened by 5 bases and J by 7 bases, with 6 bases between the two germline ends. The germline CDR1 and CDR2 sequences are KGHSH and LQKENI. The CDR3 runs to 12 residues.

J is TRBJ2-7 and V is TRBV10-3; D is unclear. V was pared by 5 bases and J by 2 bases, with 10 bases between. Per germline, CDR1 ENHRY and CDR2 SYGVKD. This CDR3 has 13 amino acids. CDR3 sequence reads: CAISKVDPYEQYF. CDR3 nucleotides: TGTGCCATCAGTAAAGTTGACCCCTACGAGCAGTACTTC.

The J gene is TRBJ1-6, the V gene TRBV18; D remains ambiguous. The CDR3 sequence is 13 residues long. Trimming took 2 bases from V and 8 from J, leaving 7 bases between them. Per germline, CDR1 KGHSH and CDR2 LQKENI. The CDR3, as DNA: TGTGCCAGCTCACCAACAATTGATTCACCCCTCCACTTT. Residues: CASSPTIDSPLHF.

The CDR3 loop is CASKAAGYYGYTF. The CDR3, as DNA: TGTGCCAGCAAGGCAGCAGGATACTATGGCTACACCTTC. The genes are TRBV25-1 and TRBJ1-2, with D hard to call. This CDR3 is built from 13 residues. V lost 7 bases and J lost 3, with 12 bases in between. Germline-derived CDR1 and CDR2 are MGHDK and SYGVNS.

This clone was picked up a small number of times. The chain recombines TRBV11-3 with TRBJ2-1, with TRBD1 matching 10 bases. Looked up from germline, CDR1 is SGHNT and CDR2 is YENEEA. The V segment lost 5 bases and the J segment 0 bases; nucleotides outside the gene matches: 7. The CDR3 length is 17 residues. The CDR3 bases are TGTGCCAGCAGCGGACCGGGACAGGGGATCTCCTACAATGAGCAGTTCTTC. Its protein is CASSGPGQGISYNEQFF. The variable domain in full, with the rest retrieved from reference TRBV11-3 and TRBJ2-1, is EAGVVQSPRYKIIEKKQPVAFWCNPISGHNTLYWYLQNLGQGPELLIRYENEEAVDDSQLPKDRFSAERLKGVDSTLKIQPAELGDSAVYLCASSGPGQGISYNEQFFGPGTRLTVL.

This clone was picked up a small number of times. The chain couples TRBV30 to TRBJ1-1; no firm D call. CDR3 length equals 15 residues. Germline V gives CDR1 GTSNPN, CDR2 SVGIG (reference sequence). Trimming took off 7 bases at V and 1 base at J, with 19 bases between the two ends. The CDR3 sequence: CAYLDLWLGNTEAFF. The CDR3 bases are TGTGCCTACCTGGATCTCTGGCTGGGGAACACTGAAGCTTTCTTT.

The chain has TRBV4-3 and TRBJ2-6, with D possibly TRBD1 on 6 matching bases. This CDR3 is built from 18 residues. Germline lookup yields CDR1 LGHNA and CDR2 YSLEER. V lost 0 bases, J lost 0 bases, and 12 bases lay in between. This CDR3 is CASSQDPGDASGANVLTF. As DNA, the CDR3 is TGCGCCAGCAGCCAAGACCCAGGGGACGCCTCTGGGGCCAACGTCCTGACTTTC.

The chain employs TRBV9 and TRBJ2-3, with 8 bases fitting TRBD2. The length of the CDR3 is 15 residues. Germline V gene lookup returns CDR1 SGDLS and CDR2 YYNGEE. V was clipped by 4 bases and J by 2 bases; unmatched bases: 6. DNA of the CDR3: TGTGCCAGCAGCCCACGGGGGGGAGTCACAGATACGCAGTATTTT. Translation: CASSPRGGVTDTQYF.

V and J are TRBV18 and TRBJ2-7; D unresolved. CDR1 and CDR2 (germline): KGHSH, LQKENI. CDR3 length: 13 amino acids. The germline V and J ends were trimmed by 2 bases and 1 base, with 6 bases remaining between them. As DNA, the CDR3 is TGTGCCAGCTCACCAGGAGTGTCCTACGAGCAGTACTTC. It encodes CASSPGVSYEQYF.

The J gene is TRBJ2-3, the V gene TRBV29-1; 8 nucleotides match TRBD2. Germline trimming cut 6 bases from V and 0 bases from J; bases unmatched to any gene: 2. The V gene's germline CDR1 is SQVTM and CDR2 ANQGSEA. This CDR3 is 13 amino acids long. CDR3: CSVSSGSTDTQYF. CDR3 nucleotides: TGCAGCGTCTCTAGCGGGAGCACAGATACGCAGTATTTT.

This clone was recorded many times. The rearrangement links TRBV29-1 to TRBJ1-4; tentatively, D is TRBD1 (6 bases). The CDR3 covers 11 residues. V was cut by 5 bases and J by 10 bases, with 11 bases left in between. Germline V lookup: CDR1 SQVTM, CDR2 ANQGSEA. DNA for the CDR3: TGCAGCGTTAGGGAGGGGGGAAAACTGTTTTTT. Protein product: CSVREGGKLFF.

This clone appeared a few times. The chain joins TRBV5-4 to TRBJ1-2; 10 bases line up with TRBD1. The CDR3 totals 15 residues. Germline V lookup: CDR1 SGHNT, CDR2 YYREEE (reference sequence). Trimming cost V 4 bases and J 2 bases; bases outside gene matches: 5. The chain's CDR3 is CASSDRDRGNYGYTF. The CDR3 coding sequence is TGTGCCAGCAGCGACCGGGACAGGGGAAACTATGGCTACACCTTC. Complete variable domain (other parts from reference TRBV5-4 and TRBJ1-2): ETGVTQSPTHLIKTRGQQVTLRCSSQSGHNTVSWYQQALGQGPQFIFQYYREEENGRGNFPPRFSGLQFPNYSSELNVNALELDDSALYLCASSDRDRGNYGYTFGSGTRLTVV.

The V gene is TRBV28, the J gene TRBJ2-3; the match to TRBD2 covers 12 bases. V trimming: 5 bases; J trimming: 2 bases; junction bases outside the gene matches: 5. The CDR3 extends over 16 amino acids. The germline gives CDR1 MDHEN, CDR2 SYDVKM. The CDR3 reads CASSLRLAGVTDTQYF. CDR3 DNA sequence: TGTGCCAGCAGTCTCCGACTAGCGGGGGTCACAGATACGCAGTATTTT.

This clone was counted a few times. The chain couples TRBV9 to TRBJ2-1, with D hard to call. Germline V gene data show CDR1 as SGDLS and CDR2 as YYNGEE. The V end lost 5 bases, the J end lost 2 bases, and 14 bases lay between the germline ends. CDR3 length: 15 residues. Written as DNA, the CDR3 is TGTGCCAGCAGTGTCCTTGGGGTCACCTACAATGAGCAGTTCTTC. Protein product: CASSVLGVTYNEQFF.

This clone was observed a few times. The CDR3 DNA reads TGTGCCAGCAGCTTAGTACAGTCTCGTGGCTACACCTTC. It encodes CASSLVQSRGYTF. The rearrangement uses TRBV7-9 and TRBJ1-2; D not certain. CDR3 size: 13 residues. V lost 1 base and J lost 7, with 10 bases in between. Per the germline V gene, CDR1 is SEHNR and CDR2 is FQNEAQ (reference sequence).

This chain joins TRBV27 and TRBJ1-5; D uncertain. Germline V lookup: CDR1 MNHEY, CDR2 SMNVEV (reference sequence). The CDR3 totals 15 residues. The V end was cut by 2 bases, the J end by 1 base, with 9 bases between. In DNA form, the CDR3 reads TGTGCCAGCAGTTTAGCTGGGCTCAGCAATCAGCCCCAGCATTTT. This gives the protein CASSLAGLSNQPQHF.

The rearrangement joins TRBV18 to TRBJ2-7; 7 bases align to TRBD2. Germline CDR1 is KGHSH and CDR2 is LQKENI. V trimming: 8 bases; J trimming: 6 bases; junction bases outside the gene matches: 10. This CDR3 has 13 residues. The CDR3 sequence is CASGRTGGSEQYF. The CDR3 DNA reads as TGTGCCAGCGGACGAACGGGAGGCTCCGAGCAGTACTTC.

The genes are TRBV7-3 and TRBJ1-2; D remains ambiguous. The germline V gene has CDR1 SGHTA and CDR2 FQGTGA. V lost 1 base and J lost 7, with 16 bases in between. The CDR3 extends over 15 amino acids. As DNA, the CDR3 is TGTGCCAGCAGCTTAAGTGCCAGGTCCTATGCTGGCTACACCTTC. Its protein is CASSLSARSYAGYTF.

The rearrangement joins TRBV29-1 to TRBJ2-2; TRBD1 matches 10 bases. Looked up from germline, CDR1 is SQVTM and CDR2 is ANQGSEA. With 6 bases clipped from V and 7 bases from J, the junction kept 5 bases outside the gene matches. The CDR3 sequence is 13 residues long. This CDR3 is CSVRDRGDGELFF. DNA for the CDR3: TGCAGCGTACGGGACAGGGGAGACGGGGAGCTGTTTTTT.

This clone was observed a handful of times. This chain joins TRBV5-4 and TRBJ1-4, with D tentatively TRBD1 (5 bases). V lost 3 bases, J lost 5 bases, and 11 bases lay in between. This CDR3 has 14 amino acids. Germline assignment: CDR1 SGHNT and CDR2 YYREEE (reference sequence). The CDR3 DNA follows: TGTGCCAGCAGCTCCGGGACGGAGAATGAAAAACTGTTTTTT. This encodes CASSSGTENEKLFF.

The gene calls are TRBV30 and TRBJ1-3; a possible D gene is TRBD1 (5 bases). The CDR3 contains 15 residues. Germline V gives CDR1 GTSNPN, CDR2 SVGIG (reference sequence). The V and J ends lost 4 bases and 0 bases respectively, with 13 bases between them. The CDR3 DNA follows: TGTGCCTGGACCATAGGGGCCCTCTCTGGAAACACCATATATTTT. This gives the protein CAWTIGALSGNTIYF. Full variable domain (outside the CDR3, taken from reference TRBV30 and TRBJ1-3): SQTIHQWPATLVQPVGSPLSLECTVEGTSNPNLYWYRQAAGRGLQLLFYSVGIGQISSEVPQNLSASRPQDRQFILSSKKLLLSDSGFYLCAWTIGALSGNTIYFGEGSWLTVV.

This chain connects TRBV2 to TRBJ2-7, with D possibly called TRBD1 or TRBD2 (5 bases each). Germline V gene data show CDR1 as SNHLY and CDR2 as FYNNEI. V was pared by 0 bases and J by 11 bases, with 8 bases between. The CDR3 totals 11 residues. In DNA form, the CDR3 reads TGTGCCAGCAGTGAAGCCGGGACGGAGTACTTC. Protein sequence: CASSEAGTEYF.